What follows describes a single TCR beta chain. Its antigen is unknown. Base qualities are not at hand, and no much larger clone is one base apart. The protocol used for the library was the immunoSEQ multiplex PCR assay. TCRdb took over this immuneACCESS table, retaining in-frame rearrangements with V and J assigned. Such tables are incomplete; in checked studies, under half of the missing clones stem from an unresolved V gene, and the remainder is unexplained. Here the sample has over 14,000 clones; approximately 57% occur a single time. The top ten constitute around 15% of the sample. The CDR3 covers 15 residues, taking in both the cysteine and the phenylalanine. This entry keeps only the CDR3 DNA: 45 bases, framed from base 1. Donors were patients with melanoma. The record originates from a study of CD4+ T cells in melanoma (dated by TCRdb to between 2020 and 2023). Concerning the study at large: The study investigated neoantigen-specific CD4+ T cells in human melanoma. Results the study describes overall, beyond this receptor: According to the report, neoantigen-specific CD4+ T cells in melanoma displayed diverse differentiation states. The report described a correlation between neoantigen-specific CD4+ T cells and the function of CD8+ T cells, macrophages and B cells.

The receptor chain draws on TRBV21-1 and TRBJ1-5; the D segment call TRBD1 is taken from the table without a DNA check. TRBV21-1 is designated a pseudogene. The origin of this receptor is a human donor with melanoma. Source material: cells from a culture (not recorded whether cultured in vitro). CDR3 sequence: CASSKAEDSNQPQHF. The DNA sequence follows: TGTGCCAGCAGCAAAGCAGAAGACAGTAATCAGCCCCAGCATTTT.